This entry lists 25 T cell receptor beta chains sequenced from one sample in a study of blood T cell repertoires in COVID-19 (dated by TCRdb to 2018 to 2021). Libraries were constructed by the immunoSEQ multiplex PCR assay. Drawn from immuneACCESS, this table holds only the in-frame rearrangements with V and J called that TCRdb kept. Clones are partly lost; checked studies trace under half to an unresolved V gene and leave the rest unexplained. This sample holds about 300,000 clones; more than 75% were observed only once. Jointly, the top ten make up about 4.2% of the sample. The sequenced sample consisted of PBMCs or T cells enriched from blood (not recorded which). The receptors come from a man aged 25-45 years who had recovered from COVID-19.

The CDR3 bases are TGTGCCACCCCAAGCTCCTCCACAGGGGGTCGGAATTCACCCCTCCACTTT. This sequence encodes CATPSSSTGGRNSPLHF. This chain uses TRBV28 with TRBJ1-6, with 8 nucleotides matching TRBD1. This CDR3 has 17 amino acids. The J segment lost 7 bases and the V segment lost 10 bases, leaving 18 bases of the junction unmatched. Germline CDR1 MDHEN, CDR2 SYDVKM.

The rearrangement links TRBV7-9 to TRBJ2-7, with TRBD1 matching over 11 bases. Trimming at V came to 5 bases and at J to 4 bases, leaving 13 bases not matched to a gene. Germline-derived CDR1 and CDR2 are SEHNR and FQNEAQ (reference sequence). The CDR3 extends over 17 amino acids. This CDR3 reads CASSPPSRTGGKYEQYF. The CDR3 DNA follows: TGTGCCAGCAGCCCACCCAGCCGGACAGGGGGCAAGTACGAGCAGTACTTC.

The chain combines TRBV19 with TRBJ2-5; weak D call: TRBD2 (6 bases). This CDR3 contains 13 residues. Trimming pared 3 bases from V and 5 bases from J, leaving 10 bases between. In germline, CDR1 is LNHDA, CDR2 SQIVND (reference sequence). As DNA, the CDR3 is TGTGCCAGTAGTATGGGGGGATTGGAGACCCAGTACTTC. Translating it yields CASSMGGLETQYF. The variable domain in full, with the rest retrieved from reference TRBV19 and TRBJ2-5, is DGGITQSPKYLFRKEGQNVTLSCEQNLNHDAMYWYRQDPGQGLRLIYYSQIVNDFQKGDIAEGYSVSREKKESFPLTVTSAQKNPTAFYLCASSMGGLETQYFGPGTRLLVL.

This clone was counted only a few times. This chain uses TRBV16 with TRBJ1-2; D is possibly TRBD1 (6 bases). This CDR3 contains 14 residues. Germline V CDR1 and CDR2: KGHSY, FQNENV. Between the trimmed V and J ends, which lost 0 bases and 9 bases, there was a span of 14 bases. CDR3 residues: CASSQSGGGGSYTF. CDR3 DNA sequence: TGTGCCAGCAGCCAATCGGGCGGGGGCGGCAGCTACACCTTC.

The V and J genes are TRBV12-3 or TRBV12-4 and TRBJ2-7; D is undetermined. Trimming removed 3 bases from V and 1 base from J, with 7 bases in between. This CDR3 has 13 amino acids. Here the CDR3 reads CASSFRSSYEQYF. CDR3 DNA sequence: TGTGCCAGCAGTTTTAGGAGTTCCTACGAGCAGTACTTC.

The chain employs TRBV2 and TRBJ1-5; weak D call: TRBD1 (6 bases). The CDR3 has 13 residues. Germline CDR1 reads SNHLY; CDR2 reads FYNNEI. Trimming stripped 6 bases from V and 5 bases from J, with 11 bases between. CDR3 sequence reads: CASSARGYQPQHF. CDR3 DNA sequence: TGTGCCAGCAGCGCTAGGGGGTATCAGCCCCAGCATTTT.

This clone was counted a few times. One end of the junction is discordant with germline, which a read error may explain. The V and J genes are TRBV2 and TRBJ2-7; 7 positions match TRBD2. The germline V gene has CDR1 SNHLY and CDR2 FYNNEI. CDR3 length: 14 amino acids. The CDR3 spells CASREDQVPGGQYF. In DNA form, the CDR3 reads TGTGCCAGCAGGGAAGATCAGGTCCCGGGAGGGCAGTACTTC.

The chain combines TRBV5-4 with TRBJ2-7, with TRBD2 matching 10 bases. This CDR3 spans 15 amino acids. The germline gives CDR1 SGHNT, CDR2 YYREEE (reference sequence). Germline trimming cut 4 bases from V and 0 bases from J; bases unmatched to any gene: 4. The CDR3 protein is CASSTLAGVSYEQYF. The CDR3 nucleotides are TGTGCCAGCAGCACCCTAGCGGGAGTCTCCTACGAGCAGTACTTC.

The chain carries TRBV5-1 and TRBJ1-1, with 7 positions matching TRBD1. The CDR3 totals 14 residues. The junction had 8 bases not matched to a gene; V was cut back by 4 bases and J by 5 bases. CDR1 is SGHRS and CDR2 is YFSETQ in the germline V gene. The DNA of the CDR3 is TGCGCCAGCAGCGGGACAGCGTCTCGGACTGAAGCTTTCTTT. It is translated as CASSGTASRTEAFF. The full variable domain, with the rest looked up from reference TRBV5-1 and TRBJ1-1, is KAGVTQTPRYLIKTRGQQVTLSCSPISGHRSVSWYQQTPGQGLQFLFEYFSETQRNKGNFPGRFSGRQFSNSRSEMNVSTLELGDSALYLCASSGTASRTEAFFGQGTRLTVV.

CDR3 protein: CSMPLGGPCFGELFF. DNA of the CDR3: TGCAGCATGCCCCTGGGAGGGCCCTGTTTTGGGGAGCTGTTTTTT. This chain links TRBV29-1 with TRBJ2-2; 7 bases agree with TRBD2. With V trimmed by 8 bases and J by 8 bases, 17 bases remained unmatched. The V gene's germline CDR1 is SQVTM and CDR2 ANQGSEA. The CDR3 has 15 residues.

V is TRBV10-3 and J is TRBJ2-1, with 8 bases aligning to TRBD2. Per the germline V gene, CDR1 is ENHRY and CDR2 is SYGVKD. V was pared by 4 bases and J by 6 bases, with 17 bases of the junction left unmatched. The CDR3 sequence is 18 residues long. This CDR3 is CAISVGSTGTRGFNEQFF. CDR3 nucleotide sequence: TGTGCCATCAGTGTGGGGAGTACCGGGACTAGAGGATTCAATGAGCAGTTCTTC.

The chain is built from TRBV3-1 (or the pseudogene TRBV3-2) and TRBJ2-5; TRBD2 matches 10 bases. V dropped 4 bases and J dropped 7; count of bases not matched to a gene: 6. CDR3 length: 14 residues. CDR1 is LGHDT and CDR2 is YNNKEL in the germline V gene (reference sequence). This CDR3 reads CASSPLAGAGTQYF. CDR3 DNA sequence: TGTGCCAGCAGCCCCCTAGCGGGGGCTGGGACCCAGTACTTC.

This clone was seen a handful of times. The V gene is TRBV19, the J gene TRBJ1-2; tentatively, D is TRBD1 (5 bases). Trimming pared 1 base from V and 0 bases from J, leaving 15 bases between. The CDR3 totals 17 residues. CDR1 is LNHDA and CDR2 is SQIVND in the germline V gene (reference sequence). Here the CDR3 DNA reads TGTGCCAGTAGTATAGTAGGGTTGGGCAGGGCTAACTATGGCTACACCTTC. This sequence encodes CASSIVGLGRANYGYTF.

The chain couples TRBV5-4 to TRBJ2-3; 15 nucleotides match TRBD2. CDR3 length equals 17 residues. Trimming at V came to 0 bases and at J to 3 bases, leaving 2 bases not matched to a gene. Germline CDR1 and CDR2: SGHNT and YYREEE (reference sequence). The CDR3 spells CASSLVGLAGGTDTQYF. The CDR3 DNA reads TGTGCCAGCAGCTTGGTTGGACTAGCGGGGGGGACAGATACGCAGTATTTT.

This chain connects TRBV30 to TRBJ1-2; D is unclear. This CDR3 is built from 11 residues. Germline V lookup: CDR1 GTSNPN, CDR2 SVGIG (reference sequence). Trimming took 0 bases from V and 7 from J, leaving 6 bases between them. The DNA of the CDR3 is TGTGCCTGGAGTGTCGGTAGTGGCTACACCTTC. Translation gives CAWSVGSGYTF.

The chain joins TRBV12-5 to TRBJ2-5; TRBD2 matches at 12 bases. The CDR3 is 16 residues long. Germline-derived CDR1 and CDR2 are LGHNT and FRNRAP. The J segment lost 5 bases and the V segment lost 1 base, leaving 5 bases of the junction unmatched. As DNA, the CDR3 is TGTGCTAGTGGTTTGGGACTAGCGGGGGAGGTTGAGACCCAGTACTTC. Translation gives CASGLGLAGEVETQYF. Supplemented by reference TRBV12-5 and TRBJ2-5, the full variable domain reads DARVTQTPRHKVTEMGQEVTMRCQPILGHNTVFWYRQTMMQGLELLAYFRNRAPLDDSGMPKDRFSAEMPDATLATLKIQPSEPRDSAVYFCASGLGLAGEVETQYFGPGTRLLVL.

This clone is a singleton in its sample. The chain combines TRBV6-5 with TRBJ1-2; TRBD1 matches 9 bases. The CDR3 is made up of 15 amino acids. CDR1 is MNHEY and CDR2 is SVGAGI in the germline V gene. V dropped 0 bases and J dropped 8; count of bases not matched to a gene: 7. CDR3 sequence reads: CASSYSPGQGDGYTF. Here the CDR3 DNA reads TGTGCCAGCAGTTACTCCCCGGGACAGGGTGACGGCTACACCTTC.

The rearrangement joins TRBV28 to TRBJ2-2; D is perhaps TRBD2 (5 bases). The V and J ends lost 3 bases and 1 base respectively, with 18 bases between them. The CDR3 loop spans 18 amino acids. The germline V gene has CDR1 MDHEN and CDR2 SYDVKM. Here the CDR3 reads CASSLDTRDPRNTGELFF. The CDR3 DNA reads as TGTGCCAGCAGTTTGGATACTCGGGATCCCCGGAACACCGGGGAGCTGTTTTTT. The full variable domain, its missing parts supplied by reference TRBV28 and TRBJ2-2, is DVKVTQSSRYLVKRTGEKVFLECVQDMDHENMFWYRQDPGLGLRLIYFSYDVKMKEKGDIPEGYSVSREKKERFSLILESASTNQTSMYLCASSLDTRDPRNTGELFFGEGSRLTVL.

This clone showed up just a few times. This chain's CDR3 is CASRRGQGAYSEAFF. In DNA form, the CDR3 reads TGTGCCAGCAGACGAGGACAGGGGGCATACAGTGAAGCTTTCTTT. This chain joins TRBV6-5 and TRBJ1-1, with 11 bases that match TRBD1. Germline CDR1 reads MNHEY; CDR2 reads SVGAGI. V shed 6 bases, J shed 7 bases, and the junction held 10 bases outside the gene matches. This CDR3 is built from 15 residues.

This rearrangement joins TRBV18 to TRBJ2-3; TRBD1 aligns across 7 bases. Trimming removed 6 bases from V and 5 bases from J; junction bases left unmatched: 11. CDR1 is KGHSH, CDR2 LQKENI, per germline. The CDR3 contains 15 residues. The CDR3 DNA is TGTGCCAGCTCCCCGAGAGGGGGCGAAGAAGATACGCAGTATTTT. Its protein product is CASSPRGGEEDTQYF.

This chain links TRBV9 with TRBJ1-4; D gene unclear. The CDR3 is 13 residues long. Germline V lookup: CDR1 SGDLS, CDR2 YYNGEE. V was clipped by 4 bases and J by 8 bases, with 12 bases between them. CDR3 protein: CASSTEYGEKLFF. Written as DNA, the CDR3 is TGTGCCAGCAGCACAGAGTATGGGGAAAAACTGTTTTTT.

The genes are TRBV27 and TRBJ1-6; D possibly corresponds to TRBD1 (6 bases). Trimming took off 7 bases at V and 2 bases at J, with 9 bases between the two ends. The CDR3 runs 14 residues. CDR1 is MNHEY, CDR2 SMNVEV, per germline (reference sequence). CDR3 DNA: TGTGCCAGCAAGCAGGGGACCTATAATTCACCCCTCCACTTT. Protein product: CASKQGTYNSPLHF.

The V gene is TRBV7-8, the J gene TRBJ2-7, with D tentatively TRBD2 (5 bases). Germline CDR1 is SGHVS and CDR2 is FQNEAQ. The CDR3 runs 15 residues. The V end lost 2 bases, the J end lost 5 bases, and 16 bases lay between the germline ends. CDR3: CASSLTWGDRNEQYF. The CDR3 bases are TGTGCCAGCAGCTTAACATGGGGAGATCGGAACGAGCAGTACTTC.

This sequence joins TRBV27 and TRBJ2-5; 7 bases line up with TRBD2. The germline gives CDR1 MNHEY, CDR2 SMNVEV (reference sequence). The CDR3 consists of 15 residues. The trim removed 2 bases at V and 9 bases at J, leaving 12 bases unmatched. The CDR3 DNA reads as TGTGCCAGCAGTTTAAGGGCTAGCGGCCTAGCGGCCCAGTACTTC. The encoded protein is CASSLRASGLAAQYF.

The rearrangement joins TRBV27 to TRBJ2-1; 8 nucleotides match TRBD2. This CDR3 comprises 14 residues. CDR1 and CDR2 from the germline V gene are MNHEY and SMNVEV (reference sequence). J gave up 1 base and V 7 bases, and 3 bases lay outside the gene matches. The CDR3 DNA is TGTGCCAGCAAGGGCGGGGGGTCCTACAATGAGCAGTTCTTC. Protein: CASKGGGSYNEQFF.